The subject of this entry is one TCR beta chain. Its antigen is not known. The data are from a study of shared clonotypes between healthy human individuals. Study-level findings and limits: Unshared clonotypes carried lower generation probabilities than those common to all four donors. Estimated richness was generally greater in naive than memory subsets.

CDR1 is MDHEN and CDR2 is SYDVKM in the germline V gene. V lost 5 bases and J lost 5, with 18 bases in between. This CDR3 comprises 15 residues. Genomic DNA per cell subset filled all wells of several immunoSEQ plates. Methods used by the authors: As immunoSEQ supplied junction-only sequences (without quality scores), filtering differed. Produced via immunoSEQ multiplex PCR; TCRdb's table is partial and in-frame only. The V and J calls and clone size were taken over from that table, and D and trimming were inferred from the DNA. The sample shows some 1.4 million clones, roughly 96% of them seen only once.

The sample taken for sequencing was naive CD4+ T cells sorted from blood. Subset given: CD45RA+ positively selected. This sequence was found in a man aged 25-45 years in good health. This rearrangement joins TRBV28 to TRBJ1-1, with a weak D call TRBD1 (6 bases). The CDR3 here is CASSPPGRRGTEAFF. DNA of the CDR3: TGTGCCAGCAGTCCCCCGGGCAGGAGGGGGACTGAAGCTTTCTTT.